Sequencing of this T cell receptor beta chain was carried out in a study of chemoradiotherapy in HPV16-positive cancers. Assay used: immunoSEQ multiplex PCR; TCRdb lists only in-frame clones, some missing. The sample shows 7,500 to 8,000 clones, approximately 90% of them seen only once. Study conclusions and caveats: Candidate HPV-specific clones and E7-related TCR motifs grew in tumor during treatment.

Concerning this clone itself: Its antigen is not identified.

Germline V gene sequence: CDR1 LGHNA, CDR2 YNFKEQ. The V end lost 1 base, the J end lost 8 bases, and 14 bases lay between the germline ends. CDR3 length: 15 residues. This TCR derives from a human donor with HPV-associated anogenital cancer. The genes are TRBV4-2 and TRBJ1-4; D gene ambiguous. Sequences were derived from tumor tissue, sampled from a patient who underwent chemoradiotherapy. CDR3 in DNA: TGTGCCAGCAGCCAAGCGGGCCCCGGAACGGAAAAACTGTTTTTT. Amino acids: CASSQAGPGTEKLFF.